A selection of T cell receptor beta chains follows, all from one sample in a study of shared clonotypes between healthy human individuals. Assay used: immunoSEQ multiplex PCR; TCRdb lists only in-frame clones, some missing. Of around 330,000 clones listed, less than 85% were seen once; the top ten hold 10% to 13%. The source material was memory CD4+ T cells sorted from blood. These TCRs come from a man aged 25-40 years in good health. The CDR3 runs from the conserved cysteine through the conserved F or W. D genes are given only for firm matches. A row's size may be missing; if present it is once, few, many or a size class.

abundance: -; v_gene: TRBV5-4; d_gene: TRBD2; j_gene: TRBJ2-1; CDR3aa: CASSLELALHNEQFF; CDR3nt: TGTGCCAGCAGCTTGGAACTAGCGTTGCACAATGAGCAGTTCTTC
abundance: -; v_gene: TRBV7-9; d_gene: TRBD2; j_gene: TRBJ2-3; CDR3aa: CASSPRGLAGAADTQYF; CDR3nt: TGTGCCAGCAGCCCGCGAGGGTTAGCGGGAGCGGCAGATACGCAGTATTTT
abundance: once; v_gene: TRBV4-3; d_gene: -; j_gene: TRBJ1-4; CDR3aa: CASSQLLGRGNEKLFF; CDR3nt: TGCGCCAGCAGCCAACTCCTGGGCCGGGGGAATGAAAAACTGTTTTTT
abundance: few; v_gene: TRBV2; d_gene: TRBD1; j_gene: TRBJ1-4; CDR3aa: CASSGGTGNEKLFF; CDR3nt: TGTGCCAGCAGTGGGGGGACAGGGAACGAAAAACTGTTTTTT
abundance: -; v_gene: TRBV5-4; d_gene: TRBD1; j_gene: TRBJ2-5; CDR3aa: CASSLAGTGEKTQYF; CDR3nt: TGTGCCAGCAGCTTGGCCGGGACAGGGGAGAAGACCCAGTACTTC
abundance: -; v_gene: TRBV6-1; d_gene: TRBD1; j_gene: TRBJ1-2; CDR3aa: CASINRGAYGYTF; CDR3nt: TGTGCCAGCATAAACAGGGGGGCGTACGGCTACACCTTC
abundance: -; v_gene: TRBV19; d_gene: TRBD1; j_gene: TRBJ1-5; CDR3aa: CASRADRGLGNQPQHF; CDR3nt: TGTGCCAGTAGGGCGGACAGGGGGCTGGGGAATCAGCCCCAGCATTTT
abundance: once; v_gene: TRBV4-3; d_gene: TRBD2; j_gene: TRBJ2-2; CDR3aa: CASSQGTSGRASGELFF; CDR3nt: TGCGCCAGCAGCCAAGGGACCAGCGGGAGGGCCAGCGGGGAGCTGTTTTTT
abundance: -; v_gene: TRBV4-2; d_gene: TRBD2; j_gene: TRBJ2-2; CDR3aa: CASSQPAGLAKSNTGELFF; CDR3nt: TGTGCCAGCAGCCAACCCGCCGGACTAGCGAAATCGAACACCGGGGAGCTGTTTTTT
abundance: few; v_gene: TRBV7-9; d_gene: -; j_gene: TRBJ2-1; CDR3aa: CASSLDYNEQFF; CDR3nt: TGTGCCAGCAGCTTAGACTACAATGAGCAGTTCTTC
abundance: -; v_gene: TRBV2; d_gene: -; j_gene: TRBJ2-1; CDR3aa: CASTLERAVYNEQFF; CDR3nt: TGTGCCAGCACCCTTGAGCGGGCGGTCTACAATGAGCAGTTCTTC
abundance: -; v_gene: TRBV2; d_gene: TRBD1; j_gene: TRBJ1-3; CDR3aa: CASSQQTGTADTIYF; CDR3nt: TGTGCCAGCAGTCAACAGACAGGGACGGCGGACACCATATATTTT
abundance: -; v_gene: TRBV7-9; d_gene: -; j_gene: TRBJ1-5; CDR3aa: CASSLQGSNQPQHF; CDR3nt: TGTGCCAGCAGCTTACAGGGATCCAATCAGCCCCAGCATTTT
abundance: -; v_gene: TRBV18; d_gene: -; j_gene: TRBJ1-1; CDR3aa: CASSRDISPNTEAFF; CDR3nt: TGTGCCAGCTCGCGGGACATTAGCCCGAACACTGAAGCTTTCTTT
abundance: many; v_gene: TRBV9; d_gene: TRBD2; j_gene: TRBJ2-1; CDR3aa: CASSERPGLASNEQFF; CDR3nt: TGTGCCAGCAGCGAGAGGCCGGGACTAGCGAGCAATGAGCAGTTCTTC